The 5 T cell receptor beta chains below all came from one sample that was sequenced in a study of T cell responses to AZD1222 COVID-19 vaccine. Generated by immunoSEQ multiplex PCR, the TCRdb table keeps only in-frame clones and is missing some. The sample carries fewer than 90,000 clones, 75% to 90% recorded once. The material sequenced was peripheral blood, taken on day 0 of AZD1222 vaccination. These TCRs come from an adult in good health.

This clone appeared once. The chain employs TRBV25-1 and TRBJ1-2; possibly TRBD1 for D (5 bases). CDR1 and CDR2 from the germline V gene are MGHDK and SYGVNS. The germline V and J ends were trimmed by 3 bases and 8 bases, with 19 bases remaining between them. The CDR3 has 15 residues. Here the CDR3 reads CASSDSDKRWIGYTF. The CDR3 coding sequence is TGTGCCAGCAGTGATTCGGACAAAAGATGGATAGGCTACACCTTC.

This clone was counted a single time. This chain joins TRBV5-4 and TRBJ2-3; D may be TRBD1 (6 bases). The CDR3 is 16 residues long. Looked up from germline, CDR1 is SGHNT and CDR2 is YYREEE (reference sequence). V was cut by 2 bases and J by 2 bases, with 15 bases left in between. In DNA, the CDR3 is TGTGCCAGCAGCTTACAGGGCGGACGGCCCACAGATACGCAGTATTTT. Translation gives CASSLQGGRPTDTQYF.

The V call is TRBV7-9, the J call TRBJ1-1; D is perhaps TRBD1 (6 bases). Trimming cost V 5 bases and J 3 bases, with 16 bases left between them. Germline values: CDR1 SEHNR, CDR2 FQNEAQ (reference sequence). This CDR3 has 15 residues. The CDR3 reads CASSPWGGGDTEAFF. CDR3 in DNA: TGTGCCAGCAGCCCCTGGGGAGGGGGGGACACTGAAGCTTTCTTT. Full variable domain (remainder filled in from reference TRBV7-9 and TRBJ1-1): DTGVSQNPRHKITKRGQNVTFRCDPISEHNRLYWYRQTLGQGPEFLTYFQNEAQLEKSRLLSDRFSAERPKGSFSTLEIQRTEQGDSAMYLCASSPWGGGDTEAFFGQGTRLTVV.

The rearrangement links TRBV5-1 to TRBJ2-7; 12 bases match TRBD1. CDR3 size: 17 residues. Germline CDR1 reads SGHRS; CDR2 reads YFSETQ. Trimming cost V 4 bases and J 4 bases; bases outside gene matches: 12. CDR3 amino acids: CASSPTSGTGGAYEQYF. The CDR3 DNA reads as TGCGCCAGCAGCCCTACCTCCGGGACAGGGGGCGCGTACGAGCAGTACTTC.

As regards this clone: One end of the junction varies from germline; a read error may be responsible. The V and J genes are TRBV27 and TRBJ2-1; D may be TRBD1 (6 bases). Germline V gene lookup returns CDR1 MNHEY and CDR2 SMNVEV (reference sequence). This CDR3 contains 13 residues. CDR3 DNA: TGTGCCAGCAGTCCCACCCGGGACAACGAGCAGTTCTTC. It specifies CASSPTRDNEQFF.